Below, one TCR beta chain is given with its context. The junction had 2 bases not matched to a gene; V was cut back by 5 bases and J by 1 base. CDR1 and CDR2 from the germline V gene are MDHEN and SYDVKM. The CDR3 is 14 residues long. This sample is part of a study of blood T cell repertoires in COVID-19. Looking at the study overall: Acute-phase and convalescent COVID-19 samples originated in the United States, Italy and Spain. The analysed material was cDNA or gDNA that came from T cells, B-cell-depleted T cells, or PBMCs.

Followed over time, Seattle patients had been enrolled while infection was active. Original data processing: Quantification of nucleated cells was approximated via reference gene primer amplification. Measured with immunoSEQ multiplex PCR; TCRdb has only the in-frame clones, and not every one. V, J and clone size reflect that table, while D and trimming were determined from the DNA. The repertoire holds fewer than 300,000 clones, with roughly 92% as singletons. The V and J genes are TRBV28 and TRBJ1-2; 9 bases are shared with TRBD1. The sequence came from a woman aged 25 to 39 with COVID-19, enrolled during active disease. The sequenced sample was peripheral blood. CDR3 DNA: TGTGCCAGCAGTACGGGACAGGGTAACTATGGCTACACCTTC. Protein sequence: CASSTGQGNYGYTF.